The next 24 T cell receptor beta chains were all read from a single sample in a study of breast tumors, draining lymph nodes, adjacent tissues. From the multiplex PCR reads, TCRdb called clonotypes with MiXCR, one entry per CDR3 protein. The sample holds about 140,000 distinct CDR3 sequences, approximately 20% seen once. Axillary draining lymph nodes of breast cancer patients supplied the node samples. Source material: axillary lymph node tissue. These TCRs come from a female donor with breast cancer. Some clones in this sample may be carry-over from other donors' samples.

This clonotype was detected many times. The chain links TRBV15 to TRBJ1-5; 7 positions match TRBD1. Germline V gene lookup returns CDR1 LNHNV and CDR2 YYDKDF (reference sequence). The V gene end was trimmed by 0 bases and the J gene end by 12 bases; junction bases not matched to a gene: 8. The CDR3 runs 14 residues. The CDR3 DNA sequence: TGTGCCACCAGCAGAGATAAAGGACAGGCCCGCCAGCATTTT. Its protein product is CATSRDKGQARQHF.

This clonotype has ten or more counts. The genes are TRBV11-3 and TRBJ1-6; 7 bases match TRBD1. This CDR3 comprises 14 residues. With 8 bases clipped from V and 7 bases from J, the junction kept 8 bases outside the gene matches. Germline V CDR1 and CDR2: SGHNT, YENEEA. The CDR3 sequence: CASSTGAQNSPLHF. The DNA for the CDR3 is TGTGCCAGCTCAACAGGGGCGCAGAATTCACCCCTCCACTTT.

This clonotype was seen ten or more times. The gene calls are TRBV5-1 and TRBJ2-3, with TRBD2 as a possible D gene (5 bases). The CDR3 contains 15 residues. The V gene's germline CDR1 is SGHRS and CDR2 YFSETQ. V lost 5 bases to trimming and J lost 3 bases, with 16 bases between them. The CDR3 nucleotides read TGCGCCAGCAGTCCGGTCGCTAGCATAACAGATACGCAGTATTTT. Amino acids: CASSPVASITDTQYF.

The sample holds many counts of this clonotype. The rearrangement uses TRBV6-5 and TRBJ2-7; D uncertain. Trimming took 10 bases from V and 1 from J, leaving 17 bases between them. The CDR3 is 14 residues long. CDR1 and CDR2 from the germline V gene are MNHEY and SVGAGI. CDR3 bases: TGTGCCACAAAATCCCAGGCGCCATCCTACGAGCAGTACTTC. Translation: CATKSQAPSYEQYF.

This clonotype was observed at least ten times. The CDR3 loop is CASSLNPGGEQYF. In DNA form, the CDR3 reads TGTGCCAGCAGCTTAAATCCTGGGGGGGAGCAGTACTTC. This sequence joins TRBV7-9 and TRBJ2-7; D might be TRBD2 (6 bases). The CDR3 has 13 amino acids. Per germline, CDR1 SEHNR and CDR2 FQNEAQ (reference sequence). V was trimmed by 2 bases and J by 7 bases, leaving 12 bases between them.

This clonotype came up many times. The V and J genes are TRBV2 and TRBJ1-3; weak D call: TRBD1 (5 bases). The CDR3 spans 18 residues. Between the trimmed V and J ends, which lost 5 bases and 0 bases, there was a span of 20 bases. In germline, CDR1 is SNHLY, CDR2 FYNNEI. DNA for the CDR3: TGTGCCAGCAGTTACGACAGACTTCACCCACTCTCTGGAAACACCATATATTTT. Its protein product is CASSYDRLHPLSGNTIYF.

The J gene is TRBJ1-1, the V gene TRBV7-9, with TRBD1 as a possible D gene (6 bases). Germline CDR1 is SEHNR and CDR2 is FQNEAQ (reference sequence). The ends were cut back, 6 bases at V and 6 bases at J, with 14 bases in the middle. The CDR3 covers 13 residues. CDR3 amino acids: CASSPGEGAEAFF. As DNA, the CDR3 is TGTGCCAGCAGTCCAGGGGAGGGGGCTGAAGCTTTCTTT.

This clonotype showed up many times. This rearrangement joins TRBV7-9 to TRBJ2-7; 11 bases line up with TRBD2. Germline CDR1 SEHNR, CDR2 FQNEAQ (reference sequence). V gave up 1 base and J gave up 4 bases; unmatched junction bases: 0. This CDR3 comprises 14 residues. This CDR3 reads CASSLVAGGYEQYF. CDR3 nucleotides: TGTGCCAGCAGCTTAGTAGCGGGAGGGTACGAGCAGTACTTC. The variable domain in full, completed from reference TRBV7-9 and TRBJ2-7, reads DTGVSQNPRHKITKRGQNVTFRCDPISEHNRLYWYRQTLGQGPEFLTYFQNEAQLEKSRLLSDRFSAERPKGSFSTLEIQRTEQGDSAMYLCASSLVAGGYEQYFGPGTRLTVT.

A remark on this clonotype: The junction departs from germline at one end; a sequencing error may be responsible. J is TRBJ2-2 and V is TRBV6-1, with a possible D match to TRBD2 (5 bases). The germline V gene encodes CDR1 MNHNS and CDR2 SASEGT. This CDR3 spans 19 amino acids. The CDR3 DNA is TGTGTCAGCAGTGAATTGGGCAGCGGAATAGGCATTGGCACCGGGGAGCTGTTTTTT. Translating gives CVSSELGSGIGIGTGELFF.

This clonotype appeared many times. V is TRBV24-1 and J is TRBJ2-1, with TRBD2 as a possible D gene (5 bases). V lost 3 bases, J lost 5 bases, and 13 bases lay in between. The V gene's germline CDR1 is KGHDR and CDR2 SFDVKD. This CDR3 has 15 residues. CDR3 sequence reads: CATSDAMTTHNEQFF. Written as DNA, the CDR3 is TGTGCCACCAGTGATGCGATGACTACCCACAATGAGCAGTTCTTC.

There are many counts of this clonotype. The rearrangement uses TRBV5-1 and TRBJ2-7; D ambiguous. Germline assignment: CDR1 SGHRS and CDR2 YFSETQ. V shed 0 bases and J shed 5 bases, with 12 bases lying between them. The CDR3 runs to 14 residues. The CDR3 DNA follows: TGCGCCAGCAGCTTGGGCCGGCGGTACCACGAGCAGTACTTC. Encoded protein: CASSLGRRYHEQYF.

The chain carries TRBV19 and TRBJ2-5; 7 nucleotides agree with TRBD1. Germline-derived CDR1 and CDR2 are LNHDA and SQIVND (reference sequence). The V segment lost 5 bases and the J segment 2 bases; nucleotides outside the gene matches: 2. The CDR3 contains 13 residues. CDR3 loop: CASSSTGQETQYF. Written as DNA, the CDR3 is TGTGCCAGTAGTTCGACAGGGCAAGAGACCCAGTACTTC.

Remarks on this clonotype: A read error may be the cause here, since a much bigger clone is one base away. Without the conserved terminal phenylalanine or tryptophan, this CDR3 likely stems from a read error. The chain joins TRBV6-5 to TRBJ2-3; D is possibly TRBD2 (5 bases). The germline V gene encodes CDR1 MNHEY and CDR2 SVGAGI. The CDR3 is 17 amino acids. The V and J ends lost 0 bases and 0 bases respectively, with 13 bases between them. For the CDR3, the DNA is TGTGCCAGCAGTTACTCCGCGTGGACTGCTAGCACAGATACGCAGTATTTA. It specifies CASSYSAWTASTDTQYL.

CDR3 loop: CASSQDSPSGSGCIQYF. The CDR3 coding sequence is TGTGCCAGCAGCCAAGATTCGCCTAGCGGGAGTGGGTGCATTCAGTACTTC. The genes are TRBV4-2 and TRBJ2-4, with 10 bases lining up with TRBD2. Trimming at V came to 0 bases and at J to 9 bases, leaving 11 bases not matched to a gene. Germline V gene lookup returns CDR1 LGHNA and CDR2 YNFKEQ. This CDR3 contains 17 residues.

Of note for this clonotype: Being one base from a much bigger clone, this may be a read error. The chain is built from TRBV7-2 and TRBJ2-2; maybe TRBD2 (5 bases). Germline V gene sequence: CDR1 SGHTA, CDR2 FQGNSA. The CDR3 has 17 residues. V lost 5 bases and J lost 7, with 23 bases in between. CDR3 coding DNA: TGTGCCAGCAGCCGACCGGGTCTGGGAGTCGGCATCGGGGAGCTGTTTTTT. Translation gives CASSRPGLGVGIGELFF.

This clonotype was detected many times. The chain joins TRBV9 to TRBJ2-1; no firm D call. This CDR3 is built from 13 residues. Per the germline V gene, CDR1 is SGDLS and CDR2 is YYNGEE. Trimming took off 0 bases at V and 8 bases at J, with 9 bases between the two ends. The CDR3 coding sequence is TGTGCCAGCAGCGTAGACCTCTCTGATGAGCAGTTCTTC. Amino acids: CASSVDLSDEQFF. Full variable domain (missing parts from reference TRBV9 and TRBJ2-1): DSGVTQTPKHLITATGQRVTLRCSPRSGDLSVYWYQQSLDQGLQFLIQYYNGEERAKGNILERFSAQQFPDLHSELNLSSLELGDSALYFCASSVDLSDEQFFGPGTRLTVL.

This clonotype was seen at least ten times. The chain's CDR3 is CASSFFRETQYF. CDR3 nucleotides: TGTGCCAGCAGCTTTTTCCGGGAGACCCAGTACTTC. The chain recombines TRBV5-8 with TRBJ2-5; no clear D. Germline V gene lookup returns CDR1 SGHTS and CDR2 YDEGEE. V was trimmed by 2 bases and J by 5 bases, leaving 7 bases between them. The CDR3 is made up of 12 amino acids.

This clonotype showed up many times. V gene TRBV2 combines with J gene TRBJ2-3; D is possibly TRBD2 (6 bases). Trimming left V 7 bases short and J 2 bases short, with 16 bases between. CDR3 length equals 15 residues. Germline CDR1 is SNHLY and CDR2 is FYNNEI. The CDR3 bases are TGTGCCAGCATGGGACTCGAGACTTCCACAGATACGCAGTATTTT. Its protein is CASMGLETSTDTQYF.

This clonotype was detected only a few times. The chain employs TRBV5-1 and TRBJ2-4, with no clear D. This CDR3 comprises 14 residues. V lost 2 bases and J 8 bases, leaving 14 bases between the germline ends. Germline CDR1 and CDR2: SGHRS and YFSETQ. The CDR3 bases are TGCGCCAGCAGCTTAACAACGAAAACGGACATTCAGTACTTC. It codes for CASSLTTKTDIQYF.

This clonotype was seen many times. The CDR3, as DNA: TGTGCCAGCAGTTCGGACAGGGGGCGTCAAGAGACCCAGTACTTC. Translation: CASSSDRGRQETQYF. The V gene is TRBV6-5, the J gene TRBJ2-5; 11 bases agree with TRBD1. The J segment lost 2 bases and the V segment lost 4 bases, leaving 3 bases of the junction unmatched. This CDR3 comprises 15 residues. The V gene's germline CDR1 is MNHEY and CDR2 SVGAGI.

The chain combines TRBV24-1 with TRBJ2-5, with D perhaps TRBD1 or TRBD2 (5 bases each). CDR1 is KGHDR, CDR2 SFDVKD, per germline. Trimming shortened V by 4 bases and J by 5 bases, and 16 bases separated the two germline ends. The CDR3 spans 15 residues. This CDR3 reads CATSDPGRIIETQYF. The CDR3 nucleotides read TGTGCCACCAGTGACCCGGGACGGATTATCGAGACCCAGTACTTC.

This clonotype was seen ten or more times. The CDR3 here is CASSLMSTSGNNEQFF. DNA of the CDR3: TGTGCCAGCAGCTTAATGTCGACTAGCGGAAACAATGAGCAGTTCTTC. This chain joins TRBV7-2 and TRBJ2-1; 9 bases are a match to TRBD2. Germline assignment: CDR1 SGHTA and CDR2 FQGNSA. V gave up 2 bases and J gave up 5 bases; unmatched junction bases: 7. This CDR3 spans 16 amino acids.

Worth noting for this clonotype: A clone one base away is much larger, so this may be a read error. The missing conserved phenylalanine or tryptophan at the end of this CDR3 makes a read error likely. This chain links TRBV30 with TRBJ2-1; unclear D gene. The germline V gene has CDR1 GTSNPN and CDR2 SVGIG (reference sequence). The CDR3 sequence is 15 residues long. V was trimmed by 1 base and J by 2 bases, leaving 12 bases between them. In DNA, the CDR3 is TGTGCCTGGAGTGAAGCATCCGGGCCCTACAATGAGCAGTTCTCC. Its protein is CAWSEASGPYNEQFS.

The sample holds many counts of this clonotype. The J gene is TRBJ2-1, the V gene TRBV19; the D gene could be TRBD1 or TRBD2 (5 bases each). The CDR3 consists of 14 residues. V lost 7 bases, J lost 7 bases, and 17 bases lay in between. Germline CDR1 is LNHDA and CDR2 is SQIVND (reference sequence). As DNA, the CDR3 is TGTGCCAGTACTTCCGGGACCGCAAGGAATGAGCAGTTCTTC. Protein sequence: CASTSGTARNEQFF.